Below, 3 T cell receptor beta chains from the same sample are listed, as sequenced in a study of T cell repertoires in cytomegalovirus infection. Each CDR3 protein is one row after TCRdb ran MiXCR on the reads. Of about 360,000 distinct CDR3 sequences in the sample, approximately 18% are singletons; the top ten hold roughly 9%. Sequenced: PBMCs. The receptor set was obtained from a human donor in good health (CMV status not recorded). Some clones in this sample may be carry-over from other donors' samples.

This clonotype has a handful of counts. The chain couples TRBV7-8 to TRBJ2-1, with TRBD1 as a possible D gene (5 bases). Trimming removed 1 base from V and 6 bases from J, with 7 bases in between. The germline CDR1 and CDR2 sequences are SGHVS and FQNEAQ. This CDR3 region has 13 residues. The CDR3 bases are TGTGCCAGCAGCTTAGACAGGATCAATGAGCAGTTCTTC. Encoded protein: CASSLDRINEQFF.

This clonotype was counted at least ten times. The chain carries TRBV6-2 or TRBV6-3 and TRBJ2-6; D not resolved. Germline-derived CDR1 and CDR2 are MNHEY and SVGEGT. This CDR3 spans 13 amino acids. Deletions cut 6 bases from V and 0 bases from J, with 3 bases between. This CDR3 is CASSISGANVLTF. DNA of the CDR3: TGTGCCAGCAGCATCTCTGGGGCCAACGTCCTGACTTTC.

The chain employs TRBV28 and TRBJ1-5, with 9 bases that match TRBD1. Germline values: CDR1 MDHEN, CDR2 SYDVKM. The length of the CDR3 is 15 residues. J lost 4 bases, V lost 6 bases, and 7 bases had no gene match. CDR3 bases: TGTGCCAGCAGACTCCGGACAGGGGATAATCAGCCCCAGCATTTT. Protein: CASRLRTGDNQPQHF.